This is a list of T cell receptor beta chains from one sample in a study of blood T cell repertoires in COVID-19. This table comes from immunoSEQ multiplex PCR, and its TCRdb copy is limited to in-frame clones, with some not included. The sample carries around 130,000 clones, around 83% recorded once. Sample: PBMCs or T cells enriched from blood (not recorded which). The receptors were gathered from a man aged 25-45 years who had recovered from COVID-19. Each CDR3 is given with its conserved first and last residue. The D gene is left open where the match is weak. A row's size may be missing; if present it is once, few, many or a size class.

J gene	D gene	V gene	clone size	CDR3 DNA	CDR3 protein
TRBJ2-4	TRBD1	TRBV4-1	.	TGCGCCAGCAGCACCCGGGACAGGTCAGAGTCAACTAACATTCAGTACTTC	CASSTRDRSESTNIQYF
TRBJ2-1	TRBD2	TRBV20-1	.	TGCAGTCCGCGGGAGACCCATGAGCAGTTCTTC	CSPRETHEQFF
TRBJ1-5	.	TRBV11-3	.	TGTGCCAGCACCGTCCTGGAGTGTTATCAGCCCCAGCATTTT	CASTVLECYQPQHF
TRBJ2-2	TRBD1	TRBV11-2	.	TGTGCCAGCAGCTTGAATCCGGGACAGGGGGCAATCGGGGAGCTGTTTTTT	CASSLNPGQGAIGELFF
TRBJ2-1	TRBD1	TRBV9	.	TGTGCCAGCAGCTCCGCCGGGACAGCACACAATGAGCAGTTCTTC	CASSSAGTAHNEQFF
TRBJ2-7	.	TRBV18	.	TGTGCCAGCTCACCACACCCGGGTACGACCTACGAGCAGTACTTC	CASSPHPGTTYEQYF
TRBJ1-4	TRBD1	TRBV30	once	TGTGCCTGGACCCCTGGACAGGGGAGAAATGAAAAACTGTTTTTT	CAWTPGQGRNEKLFF
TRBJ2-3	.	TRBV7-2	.	TGTGCCAGCAGCCATAGCTGGCAGAACACAGATACGCAGTATTTT	CASSHSWQNTDTQYF
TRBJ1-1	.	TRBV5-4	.	TGTGCCAGCAGCCCGCCGACAGCGCGGAACACTGAAGCTTTCTTT	CASSPPTARNTEAFF
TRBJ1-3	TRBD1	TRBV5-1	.	TGCGCCAGCAGCGTGGGACAGGGAAACTCTGGAAACACCATATATTTT	CASSVGQGNSGNTIYF
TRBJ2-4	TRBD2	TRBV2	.	TGTGCCAGCAGTGGGGTAGCGGGAAACATTCAGTACTTC	CASSGVAGNIQYF
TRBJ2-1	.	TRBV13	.	TGTGCCAGCAGCTTAGGAAGACTCGATCCCCAGTTCTTC	CASSLGRLDPQFF
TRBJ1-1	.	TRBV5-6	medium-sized	TGTGCCAGCAGCTTGGTGGGAGGGTTTGGCACTGAAGCTTTCTTT	CASSLVGGFGTEAFF
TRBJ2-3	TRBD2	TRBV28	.	TGTGCCAGCAATGTAGGATGGCCTAGCGGAGACACAGATACGCAGTATTTT	CASNVGWPSGDTDTQYF
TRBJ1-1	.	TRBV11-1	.	TGTGCCAGCAGCTGGGGCAGGGGGAACACTGAAGCTTTCTTT	CASSWGRGNTEAFF
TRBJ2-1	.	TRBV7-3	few	TGTGCCAGCAGCTTAGATGGGACATATGAGCAGTTCTTC	CASSLDGTYEQFF
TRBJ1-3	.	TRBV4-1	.	TGCGCCAGCAGCCAAGTGCCAGGCTCTGGAAACACCATATATTTT	CASSQVPGSGNTIYF
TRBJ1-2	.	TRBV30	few	TGTGCCTGGAGCCCATCAAGATCGAGAGACTATGGCTACACCTTC	CAWSPSRSRDYGYTF
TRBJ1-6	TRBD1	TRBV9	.	TGTGCCAGCAGCCTACAGGGGTACAATTCACCCCTCCACTTT	CASSLQGYNSPLHF
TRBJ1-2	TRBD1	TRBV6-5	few	TGTGCCAGCAGTCGGTCGACAGGGTCTAGTAGCTACACCTTC	CASSRSTGSSSYTF
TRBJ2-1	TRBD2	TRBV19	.	TGTGCCAGTAGTATTGACCAGCGGGGGGGGAATGAGCAGTTCTTC	CASSIDQRGGNEQFF
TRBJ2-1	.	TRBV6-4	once	TGTGCCAGCAGTGATTTATTATCTGACAGCCACAATGAGCAGTTCTTC	CASSDLLSDSHNEQFF
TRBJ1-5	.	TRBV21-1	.	TGTGCCAGCAGCTCCCGTCCGAGTGACAGGATCAATCAGCCCCAGCATTTT	CASSSRPSDRINQPQHF
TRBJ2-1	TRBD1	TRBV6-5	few	TGTGCCAGCAGTTCGCGACAGGGGGCTAGAAATGAGCAGTTCTTC	CASSSRQGARNEQFF
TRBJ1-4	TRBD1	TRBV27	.	TGTGCCAGCAGTAAGACAGGGGGCCGGGGTGAAAAACTGTTTTTT	CASSKTGGRGEKLFF
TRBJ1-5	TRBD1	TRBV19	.	TGTGCCAGTAGTATAGGCCGGGACAGGGGGTTCGGGCGACCCCAGCATTTT	CASSIGRDRGFGRPQHF
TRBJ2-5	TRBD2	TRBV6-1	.	TGTGCCAGCAGTGATTTGGGGGGGTACCAAGAGACCCAGTACTTC	CASSDLGGYQETQYF
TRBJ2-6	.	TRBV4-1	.	TGCGCCAGCAGCCAACTAGGCGAGGGTACCGCTGGGGCCAACGTCCTGACTTTC	CASSQLGEGTAGANVLTF
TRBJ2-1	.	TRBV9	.	TGTGCCAGCAGCGTAGCTTCTAGTTGGGTCAATGAGCAGTTCTTC	CASSVASSWVNEQFF
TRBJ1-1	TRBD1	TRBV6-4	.	TGTGCCAGCAGTGACGTGGCAGGGGGCACTGAAGCTTTCTTT	CASSDVAGGTEAFF
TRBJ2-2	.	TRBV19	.	TGTGCCAGTAGTATTGTCTACGGGAACACCGGGGAGCTGTTTTTT	CASSIVYGNTGELFF
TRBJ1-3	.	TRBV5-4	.	TGTGCCAGCAGCTTGCCTGAGGGAAGTAGTGGAAACACCATATATTTT	CASSLPEGSSGNTIYF
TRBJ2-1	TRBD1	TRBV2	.	TGTGCCAGCAAGCAGACAGGGGGCGAAGGTTACAATGAGCAGTTCTTC	CASKQTGGEGYNEQFF
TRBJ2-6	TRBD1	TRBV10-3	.	TGTGCTACCTCCGGGACAGTCAGCTCTGGGGCCAACGTCCTGACTTTC	CATSGTVSSGANVLTF
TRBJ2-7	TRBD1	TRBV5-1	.	TGCGCCAGCAGCTCCACGGGACAGGGTTGGGCCTACGAGCAGTACTTC	CASSSTGQGWAYEQYF
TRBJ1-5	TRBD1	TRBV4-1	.	TGCGCCAGCAGCCAAGAGGGCGGGACAGGGGCCAACAATCAGCCCCAGCATTTT	CASSQEGGTGANNQPQHF
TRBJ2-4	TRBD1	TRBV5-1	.	TGCGCCAGCAGCCCCGGACAGGGCTGGAACATTCAGTACTTC	CASSPGQGWNIQYF
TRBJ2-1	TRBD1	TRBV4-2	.	TGTGCCAGCAGCCCACAGGGGGCCGCCCATGAGCAGTTCTTC	CASSPQGAAHEQFF
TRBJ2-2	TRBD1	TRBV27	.	TGTGCCAGCAGTTTCGGGACAGGGGCAACCGGGGAGCTGTTTTTT	CASSFGTGATGELFF
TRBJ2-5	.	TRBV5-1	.	TGCGCCAGCAGCTTGGCTCTCTCGGGGGAGACCCAGTACTTC	CASSLALSGETQYF
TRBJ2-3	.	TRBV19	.	TGTGCCAGTAGCCTTAGAGTTCGTTTAGATACGCAGTATTTT	CASSLRVRLDTQYF
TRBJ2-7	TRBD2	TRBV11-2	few	TGTGCCAGCAGCCCTCTAGCGGGAGGGCCCAACGAGCAGTACTTC	CASSPLAGGPNEQYF
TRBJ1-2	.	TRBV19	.	TGTGCCAGTAGTCTCGATTGGGCGGACAGCTGGACGAGGGGCGGCTACACCTTC	CASSLDWADSWTRGGYTF
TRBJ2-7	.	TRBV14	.	TGTGCCAGCAGCCAAGATGCTGATAATGTTCTTGGGCCCAACTCCTACGAGCAGTACTTC	CASSQDADNVLGPNSYEQYF
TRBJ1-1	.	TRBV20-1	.	TGCAGTGCTAGTAGGCCTAGGATGAACACTGAAGCTTTCTTT	CSASRPRMNTEAFF
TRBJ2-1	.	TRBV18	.	TGTGCCAGCTCACCAGGGGAGGAGTACAATGAGCAGTTCTTC	CASSPGEEYNEQFF
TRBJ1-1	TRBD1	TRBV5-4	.	TGTGCCAGCACAGCCACAGGGGTGGGTAGTGAAGCTTTCTTT	CASTATGVGSEAFF
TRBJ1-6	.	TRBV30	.	TGTGCCTGGTCACAGTCCGATTCACCCCTCCACTTT	CAWSQSDSPLHF
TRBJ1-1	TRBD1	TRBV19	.	TGTGCCAGTAGTGTAGGACAGGGATACGCTGAAGCTTTCTTT	CASSVGQGYAEAFF
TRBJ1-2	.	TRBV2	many	TGTGCCAGCAGCCCCGCCCGAATTACAGGGCTGAACTATGGCTACACCTTC	CASSPARITGLNYGYTF
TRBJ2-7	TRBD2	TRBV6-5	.	TGTGCCAGCAGTTACGAAAAGCGGGGCTCCTACGAGCAGTACTTC	CASSYEKRGSYEQYF
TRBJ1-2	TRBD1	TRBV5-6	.	TGTGCCAGCAGCTTGGTAACAGGGGAACGCTACACCTTC	CASSLVTGERYTF